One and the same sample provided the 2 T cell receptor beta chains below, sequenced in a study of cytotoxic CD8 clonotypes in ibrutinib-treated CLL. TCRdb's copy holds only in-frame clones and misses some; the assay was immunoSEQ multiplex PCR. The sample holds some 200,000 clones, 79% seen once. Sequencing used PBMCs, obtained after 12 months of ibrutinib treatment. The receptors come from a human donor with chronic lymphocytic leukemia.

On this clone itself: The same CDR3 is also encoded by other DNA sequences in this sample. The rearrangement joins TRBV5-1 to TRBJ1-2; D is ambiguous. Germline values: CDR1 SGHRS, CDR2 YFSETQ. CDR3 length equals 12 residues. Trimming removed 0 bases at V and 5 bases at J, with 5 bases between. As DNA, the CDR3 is TGCGCCAGCAGCTTGGGGACTTATGGCTACACCTTC. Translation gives CASSLGTYGYTF.

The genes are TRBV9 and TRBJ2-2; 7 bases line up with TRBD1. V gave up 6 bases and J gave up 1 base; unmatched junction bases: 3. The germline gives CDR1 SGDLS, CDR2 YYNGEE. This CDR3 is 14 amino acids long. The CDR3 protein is CASTRTGNTGELFF. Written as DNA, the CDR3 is TGTGCCAGCACCAGGACAGGGAACACCGGGGAGCTGTTTTTT. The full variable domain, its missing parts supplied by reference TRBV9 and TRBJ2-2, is DSGVTQTPKHLITATGQRVTLRCSPRSGDLSVYWYQQSLDQGLQFLIQYYNGEERAKGNILERFSAQQFPDLHSELNLSSLELGDSALYFCASTRTGNTGELFFGEGSRLTVL.